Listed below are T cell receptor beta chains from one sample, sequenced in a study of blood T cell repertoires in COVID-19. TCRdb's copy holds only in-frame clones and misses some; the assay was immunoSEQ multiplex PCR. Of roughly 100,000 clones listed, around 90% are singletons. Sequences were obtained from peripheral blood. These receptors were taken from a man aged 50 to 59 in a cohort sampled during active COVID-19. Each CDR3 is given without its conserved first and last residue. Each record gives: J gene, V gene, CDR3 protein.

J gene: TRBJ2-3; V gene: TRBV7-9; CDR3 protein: ASSYGTGGDTQY
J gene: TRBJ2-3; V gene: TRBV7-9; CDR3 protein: ASSIGLAGVSSTDTQY
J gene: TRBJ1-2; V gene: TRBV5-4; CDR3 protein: ASSLGGQFV
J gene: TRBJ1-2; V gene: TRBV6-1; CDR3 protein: ASSEGGGAGYGYT
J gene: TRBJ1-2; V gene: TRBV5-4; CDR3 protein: ASSPGGTGYGYT
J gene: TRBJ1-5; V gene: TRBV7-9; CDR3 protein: ASSEQGNQPQH
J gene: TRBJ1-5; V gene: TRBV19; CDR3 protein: ASSIGGINQPQH
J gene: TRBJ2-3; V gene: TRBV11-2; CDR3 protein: ASSLQSAFGTSTDTQY
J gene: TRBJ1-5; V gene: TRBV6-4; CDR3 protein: ASSAQRDTASWNQPQH
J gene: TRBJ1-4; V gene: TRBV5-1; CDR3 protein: ASSSGFQESPHEKLF
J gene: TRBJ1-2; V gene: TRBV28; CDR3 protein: AVARPANYGYT
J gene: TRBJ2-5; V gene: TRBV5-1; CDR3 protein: ASSYLAGGTPSQY
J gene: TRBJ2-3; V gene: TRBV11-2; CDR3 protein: ASSSTRGGDTQY
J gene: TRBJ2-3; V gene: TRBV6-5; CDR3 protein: ASTSGDSSTDTQY
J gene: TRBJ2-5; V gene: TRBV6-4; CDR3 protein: ASSGTSGYQETQY
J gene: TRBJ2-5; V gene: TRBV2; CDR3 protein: ASSEGLAGGLETQY
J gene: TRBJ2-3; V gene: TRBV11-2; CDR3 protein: ASSTRGQISTDTQY
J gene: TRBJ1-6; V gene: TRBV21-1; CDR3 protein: ASSLTVLPGDSPLH
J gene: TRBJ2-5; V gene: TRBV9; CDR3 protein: ASSAGGGSGAKTQY
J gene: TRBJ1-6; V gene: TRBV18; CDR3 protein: ASSPQGLVNSPLH
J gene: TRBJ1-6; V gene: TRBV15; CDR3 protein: ATSREKIQANSPLH
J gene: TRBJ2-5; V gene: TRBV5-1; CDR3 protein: ASSFRAGGAETQY
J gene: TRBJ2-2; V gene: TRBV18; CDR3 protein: ASSPIGTGIPGGTGELF
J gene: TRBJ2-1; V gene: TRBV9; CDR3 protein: ASSVEGARGEQF
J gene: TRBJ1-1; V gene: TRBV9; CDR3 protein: ASSDSQGIEAF
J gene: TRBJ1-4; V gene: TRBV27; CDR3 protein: ASSLHRATNEKLF
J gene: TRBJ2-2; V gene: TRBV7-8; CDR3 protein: ASSLVTGTGRAGELF
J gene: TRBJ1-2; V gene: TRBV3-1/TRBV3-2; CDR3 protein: ASTIGQGASGYT
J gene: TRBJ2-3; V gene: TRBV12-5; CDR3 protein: ASGSRGTDTQY
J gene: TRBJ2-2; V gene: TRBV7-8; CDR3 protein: ASSLAPGGTGELF
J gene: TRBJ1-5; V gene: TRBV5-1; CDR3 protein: ASSLDGGSNQPQH
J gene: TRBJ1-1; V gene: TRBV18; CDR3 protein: ASSPQTGYTEAF
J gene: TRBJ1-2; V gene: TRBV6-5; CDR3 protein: ASSYLDSYGYT
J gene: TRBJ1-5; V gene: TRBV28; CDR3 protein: ASSSGLQPQH
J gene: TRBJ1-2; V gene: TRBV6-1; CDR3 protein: ASSEAVTGGYGYT
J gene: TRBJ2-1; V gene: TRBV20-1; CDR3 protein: SASLTSGGSNEQF
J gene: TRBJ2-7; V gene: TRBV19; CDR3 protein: ASSHRQGEQY
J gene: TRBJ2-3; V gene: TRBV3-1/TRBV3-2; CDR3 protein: ASSQGGWSADTQY
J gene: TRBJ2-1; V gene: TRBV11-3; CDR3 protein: ASRRVDEQF
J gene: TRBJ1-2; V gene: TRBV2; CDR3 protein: ASSAGQKEGYT
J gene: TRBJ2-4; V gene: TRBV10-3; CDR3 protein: AISLGRGDIQY
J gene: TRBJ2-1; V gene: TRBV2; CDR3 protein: ASSDRWAQF
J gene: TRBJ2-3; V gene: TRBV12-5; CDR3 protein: ASVLTGTDTQY
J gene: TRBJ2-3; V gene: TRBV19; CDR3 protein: ATRQFPTGTQY
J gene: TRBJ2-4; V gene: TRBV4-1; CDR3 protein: ASSHLLPGAIQY
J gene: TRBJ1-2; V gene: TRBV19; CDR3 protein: ASSIVGVSYGYT